The present T cell receptor (beta chain) was sequenced within a study of cytomegalovirus exposure and HLA in healthy donors. Study summary: The study's early data release held roughly 91 million unique TCRs from HLA-typed donors.

The PCR made use of 60 Vbeta and 13 Jbeta primers. The method was immunoSEQ multiplex PCR; TCRdb's version includes in-frame clones alone and lacks a portion of them. The table lists over 75,000 clones. Study outcomes and limitations: Later analysis indicated greater clonal expansion among HLA-associated TCR beta chains than among equally common other chains.

Looked up from germline, CDR1 is SQVTM and CDR2 is ANQGSEA. Between the trimmed V and J ends, which lost 0 bases and 2 bases, there was a span of 5 bases. The CDR3 spans 12 residues. For this clone: The antigen remains undetermined.

The receptor was derived from a girl aged 10 to 17 in good health and CMV-seropositive. The sequenced sample was PBMCs. The chain recombines TRBV29-1 with TRBJ2-7, with D hard to call. The CDR3 here is CSVEDRTYEQYF. The DNA of the CDR3 is TGCAGCGTTGAAGACAGAACCTACGAGCAGTACTTC.